The 9 T cell receptor beta chains in this list originate from one sample, sequenced in a study of T cell changes during pregnancy in multiple sclerosis. Here immunoSEQ multiplex PCR was the method, and the copy in TCRdb shows in-frame clones only, minus some. Among roughly 48,000 clones listed, 85% to 95% were seen once. The specimen comprised CD8+ T cells from peripheral blood mononuclear cells, sampled in the first trimester of pregnancy. The receptors derive from a female donor with multiple sclerosis, enrolled in a pregnancy study.

The chain carries TRBV6-4 and TRBJ2-1; no reliable D call. Germline lookup yields CDR1 MRHNA and CDR2 SNTAGT. Trimming stripped 2 bases from V and 6 bases from J, with 8 bases between. This CDR3 region has 13 residues. The CDR3 reads CASSDRVFNEQFF. In DNA, the CDR3 is TGTGCCAGCAGTGACCGAGTCTTCAATGAGCAGTTCTTC.

CDR3 bases: TGTGCCAGTAGTCCTTGGGGGGGTCGGTACACTGAAGCTTTCTTT. It codes for CASSPWGGRYTEAFF. The genes are TRBV19 and TRBJ1-1; D possibly corresponds to TRBD1 (5 bases). Looked up from germline, CDR1 is LNHDA and CDR2 is SQIVND (reference sequence). The ends were cut back, 5 bases at V and 3 bases at J, with 16 bases in the middle. There are 15 residues in the CDR3.

The genes are TRBV6-1 and TRBJ2-7, with TRBD1 matching over 10 bases. Germline V gene lookup returns CDR1 MNHNS and CDR2 SASEGT. The CDR3 consists of 13 residues. V was clipped by 6 bases and J by 3 bases; unmatched bases: 2. The CDR3 is CASRRTGGYEQYF. In DNA, the CDR3 is TGTGCCAGCAGGAGGACAGGGGGCTACGAGCAGTACTTC.

The rearrangement links TRBV27 to TRBJ2-7; D unclear. The CDR3 is 11 amino acids. Germline V gives CDR1 MNHEY, CDR2 SMNVEV (reference sequence). V was trimmed by 4 bases and J by 6 bases, leaving 7 bases between them. CDR3 sequence: CASSSRGEQYF. CDR3 nucleotides: TGTGCCAGCAGTTCCAGAGGCGAGCAGTACTTC.

The chain carries TRBV27 and TRBJ2-5, with D possibly being TRBD1 (6 bases). V lost 2 bases and J lost 6, with 10 bases in between. Germline values: CDR1 MNHEY, CDR2 SMNVEV (reference sequence). This CDR3 spans 13 amino acids. This chain's CDR3 is CASSLGGQKTQYF. The CDR3 nucleotides are TGTGCCAGCAGTTTAGGCGGACAGAAGACCCAGTACTTC.

The chain carries TRBV27 and TRBJ2-7; 7 nucleotides agree with TRBD2. The CDR3 is made up of 15 amino acids. CDR1 is MNHEY, CDR2 SMNVEV, per germline (reference sequence). J lost 3 bases, V lost 4 bases, and 9 bases had no gene match. The CDR3 sequence: CASSSLLGGGYEQYF. CDR3 DNA sequence: TGTGCCAGCAGTTCGTTATTGGGGGGGGGCTACGAGCAGTACTTC.

The J gene is TRBJ1-5, the V gene TRBV7-9; 9 bases are shared with TRBD1. The CDR3 sequence is 14 residues long. Germline CDR1 is SEHNR and CDR2 is FQNEAQ (reference sequence). J gave up 4 bases and V 4 bases, and 2 bases lay outside the gene matches. The CDR3 is CASSSGQGNQPQHF. CDR3 DNA: TGTGCCAGCAGCTCCGGACAGGGGAATCAGCCCCAGCATTTT.

J is TRBJ1-2 and V is TRBV21-1. TRBV21-1 is assigned pseudogene status. The CDR3 contains 15 residues. The CDR3 sequence is CASSTPARANYGYTF. The DNA for the CDR3 is TGTGCCAGCAGCACCCCGGCCCGGGCTAACTATGGCTACACCTTC.

This chain uses TRBV5-8 with TRBJ2-4, with 11 bases identical to TRBD1. The germline V gene has CDR1 SGHTS and CDR2 YDEGEE. The length of the CDR3 is 16 residues. The J segment lost 2 bases and the V segment lost 5 bases, leaving 6 bases of the junction unmatched. In DNA, the CDR3 is TGTGCCAGCAGAGAGGACAGGGGGCGATCCAAAAACATTCAGTACTTC. Protein sequence: CASREDRGRSKNIQYF.